This T cell receptor (beta chain) was identified in a study of T cell repertoires in ileal Crohn's disease. Points from the study as a whole: Clonality above 26.8% at surgery always came with endoscopic recurrence. Compared with CD4 T cells, sorted CD8 cells carried more expanded clones.

V dropped 4 bases and J dropped 0 bases, with 15 bases sitting between them. Per germline, CDR1 LGHNA and CDR2 YNFKEQ. The CDR3 consists of 16 residues. This clone has a handful of counts. The antigen remains undetermined. Each sample's TCRB immunosequencing used five hundred nanograms of biopsy DNA. This table comes from immunoSEQ multiplex PCR, and its TCRdb copy is limited to in-frame clones, with some not included. The profile shows 13,000 to 15,000 clones, 70% of them singletons. The rearrangement joins TRBV4-2 to TRBJ1-1; D is unclear. This sequence originates from an adult with Crohn's disease. Sequenced input: ileal tissue. In DNA form, the CDR3 reads TGTGCCAGCAGCCGCCTCGAGGGTTTTATGAACACTGAAGCTTTCTTT. Residues: CASSRLEGFMNTEAFF.